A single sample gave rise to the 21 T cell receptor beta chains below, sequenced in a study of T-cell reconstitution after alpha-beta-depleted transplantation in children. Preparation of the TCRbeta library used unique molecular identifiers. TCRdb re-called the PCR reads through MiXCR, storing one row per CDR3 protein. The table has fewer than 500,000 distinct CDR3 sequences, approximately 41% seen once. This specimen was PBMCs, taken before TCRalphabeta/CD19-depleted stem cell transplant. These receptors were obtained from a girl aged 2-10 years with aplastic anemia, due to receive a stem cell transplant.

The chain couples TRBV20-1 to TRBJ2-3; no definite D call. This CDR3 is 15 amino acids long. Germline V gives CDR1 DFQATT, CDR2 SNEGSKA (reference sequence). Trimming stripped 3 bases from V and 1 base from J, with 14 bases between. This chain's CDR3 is CSASIKRGGTDTQYF. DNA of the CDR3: TGCAGTGCTAGTATAAAGAGAGGAGGCACAGATACGCAGTATTTT.

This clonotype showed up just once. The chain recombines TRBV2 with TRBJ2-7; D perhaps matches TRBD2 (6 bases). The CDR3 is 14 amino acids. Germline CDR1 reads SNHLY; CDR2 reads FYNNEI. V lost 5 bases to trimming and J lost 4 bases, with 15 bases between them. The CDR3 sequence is CASSSGLTLYEQYF. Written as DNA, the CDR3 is TGTGCCAGCAGTTCAGGACTAACCTTATACGAGCAGTACTTC.

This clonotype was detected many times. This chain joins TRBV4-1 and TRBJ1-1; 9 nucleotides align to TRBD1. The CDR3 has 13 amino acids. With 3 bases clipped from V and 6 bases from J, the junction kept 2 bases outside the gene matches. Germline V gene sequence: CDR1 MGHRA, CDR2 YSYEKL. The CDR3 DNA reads TGCGCCAGCAGCCAGGACAGGGGCGCTGAAGCTTTCTTT. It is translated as CASSQDRGAEAFF.

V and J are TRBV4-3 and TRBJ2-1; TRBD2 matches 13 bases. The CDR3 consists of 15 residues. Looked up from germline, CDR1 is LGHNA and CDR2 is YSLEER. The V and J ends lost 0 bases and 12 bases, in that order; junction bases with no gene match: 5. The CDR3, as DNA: TGCGCCAGCAGCCAAGAAGGGACTAGCGGGATGAGGCAGTTCTTC. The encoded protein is CASSQEGTSGMRQFF.

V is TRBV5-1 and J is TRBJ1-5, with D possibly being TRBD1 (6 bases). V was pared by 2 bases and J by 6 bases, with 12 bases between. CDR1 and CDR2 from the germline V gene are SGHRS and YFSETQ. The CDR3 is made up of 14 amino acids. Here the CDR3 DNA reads TGCGCCAGCAGCTTTGCAGGGGAGGGTCAGCCCCAGCATTTT. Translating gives CASSFAGEGQPQHF.

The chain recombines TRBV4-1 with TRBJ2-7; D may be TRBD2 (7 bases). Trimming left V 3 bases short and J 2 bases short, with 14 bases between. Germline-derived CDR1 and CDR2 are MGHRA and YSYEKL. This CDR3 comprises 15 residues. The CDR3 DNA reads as TGCGCCAGCAGCCAGTATAGGGGGGGGACCTACGAGCAGTACTTC. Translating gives CASSQYRGGTYEQYF.

The CDR3 coding sequence is TGCAGTGCTAGTGGACTAGTTGTAGATACGCAGTATTTT. Its translation: CSASGLVVDTQYF. The rearrangement joins TRBV20-1 to TRBJ2-3; 7 bases map to TRBD2. The CDR3 sequence is 13 residues long. Germline CDR1 is DFQATT and CDR2 is SNEGSKA (reference sequence). V shed 3 bases and J 5 bases; nucleotides not matched to a gene: 5.

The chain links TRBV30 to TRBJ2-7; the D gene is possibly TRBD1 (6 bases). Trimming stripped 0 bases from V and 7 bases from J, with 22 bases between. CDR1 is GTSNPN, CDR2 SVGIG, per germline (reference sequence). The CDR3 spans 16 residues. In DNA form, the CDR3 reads TGTGCCTGGAGTGTACTACGTGGGACAAGGGCCTGGGAGCAGTACTTC. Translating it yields CAWSVLRGTRAWEQYF.

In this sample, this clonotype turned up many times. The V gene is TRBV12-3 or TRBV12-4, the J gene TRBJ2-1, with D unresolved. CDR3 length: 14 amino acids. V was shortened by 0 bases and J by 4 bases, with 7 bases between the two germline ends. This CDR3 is CASSLAGRYNEQFF. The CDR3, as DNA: TGTGCCAGCAGTTTAGCGGGCAGATACAATGAGCAGTTCTTC.

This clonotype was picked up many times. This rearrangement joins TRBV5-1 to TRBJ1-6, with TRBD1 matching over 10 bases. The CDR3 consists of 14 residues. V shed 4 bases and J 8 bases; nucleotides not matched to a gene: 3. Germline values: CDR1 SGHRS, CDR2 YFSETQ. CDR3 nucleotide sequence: TGCGCCAGCAGCCCTGGACAGGGGGATTCACCCCTCCACTTT. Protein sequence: CASSPGQGDSPLHF.

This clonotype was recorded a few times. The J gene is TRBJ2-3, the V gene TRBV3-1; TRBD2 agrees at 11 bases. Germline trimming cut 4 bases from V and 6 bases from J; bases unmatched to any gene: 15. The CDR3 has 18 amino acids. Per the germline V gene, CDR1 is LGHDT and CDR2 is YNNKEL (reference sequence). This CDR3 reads CASSLKGRGLAVGDTQYF. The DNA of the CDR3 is TGTGCCAGCAGCCTAAAAGGACGGGGACTAGCGGTCGGGGATACGCAGTATTTT.

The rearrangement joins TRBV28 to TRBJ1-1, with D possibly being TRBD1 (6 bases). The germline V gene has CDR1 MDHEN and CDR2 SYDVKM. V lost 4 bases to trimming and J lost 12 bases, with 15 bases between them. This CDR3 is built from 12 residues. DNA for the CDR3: TGTGCCAGCAGTTACCTGGGGGCGTCGCCTTTCTTT. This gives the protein CASSYLGASPFF. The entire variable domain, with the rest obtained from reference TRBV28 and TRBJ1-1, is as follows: DVKVTQSSRYLVKRTGEKVFLECVQDMDHENMFWYRQDPGLGLRLIYFSYDVKMKEKGDIPEGYSVSREKKERFSLILESASTNQTSMYLCASSYLGASPFFGQGTRLTVV.

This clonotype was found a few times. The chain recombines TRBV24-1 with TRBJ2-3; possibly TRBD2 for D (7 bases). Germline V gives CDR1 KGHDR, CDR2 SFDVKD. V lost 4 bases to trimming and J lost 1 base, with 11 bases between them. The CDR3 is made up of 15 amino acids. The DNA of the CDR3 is TGTGCCACCAGTGAATGGGGGGGGCGCACAGATACGCAGTATTTT. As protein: CATSEWGGRTDTQYF.

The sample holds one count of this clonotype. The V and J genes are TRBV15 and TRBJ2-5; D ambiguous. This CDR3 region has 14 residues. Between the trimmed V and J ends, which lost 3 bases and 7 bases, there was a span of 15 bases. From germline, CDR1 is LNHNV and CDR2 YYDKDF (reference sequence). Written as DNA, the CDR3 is TGTGCCACCAGCAGTGGCCCAGCTCCCGGGACCCAGTACTTC. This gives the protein CATSSGPAPGTQYF.

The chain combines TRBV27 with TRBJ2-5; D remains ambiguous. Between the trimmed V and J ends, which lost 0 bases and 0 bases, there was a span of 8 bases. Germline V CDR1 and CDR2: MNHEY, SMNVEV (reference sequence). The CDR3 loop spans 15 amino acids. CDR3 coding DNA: TGTGCCAGCAGTTTATCCGGCAGGCACCAAGAGACCCAGTACTTC. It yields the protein CASSLSGRHQETQYF.

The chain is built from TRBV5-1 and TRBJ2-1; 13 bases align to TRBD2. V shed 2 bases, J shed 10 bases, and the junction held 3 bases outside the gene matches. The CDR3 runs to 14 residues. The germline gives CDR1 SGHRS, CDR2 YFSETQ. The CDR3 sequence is CASSFETSGGEQFF. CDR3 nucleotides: TGCGCCAGCAGCTTTGAGACTAGCGGGGGGGAGCAGTTCTTC.

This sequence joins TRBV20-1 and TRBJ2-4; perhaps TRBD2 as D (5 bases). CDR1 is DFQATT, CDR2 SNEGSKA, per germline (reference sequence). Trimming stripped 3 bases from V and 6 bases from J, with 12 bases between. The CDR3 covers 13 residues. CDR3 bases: TGCAGTGCTAGGAGGGCCTGGGGAAACATTCAGTACTTC. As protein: CSARRAWGNIQYF.

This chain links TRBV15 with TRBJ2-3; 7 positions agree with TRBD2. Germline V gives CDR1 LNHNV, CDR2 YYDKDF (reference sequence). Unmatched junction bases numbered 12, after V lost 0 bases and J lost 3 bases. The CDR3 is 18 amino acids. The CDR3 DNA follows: TGTGCCACCAGCAGAGATTTGTCCCCCGGAGCGGGGACAGATACGCAGTATTTT. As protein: CATSRDLSPGAGTDTQYF. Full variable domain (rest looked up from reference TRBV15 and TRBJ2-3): DAMVIQNPRYQVTQFGKPVTLSCSQTLNHNVMYWYQQKSSQAPKLLFHYYDKDFNNEADTPDNFQSRRPNTSFCFLDIRSPGLGDTAMYLCATSRDLSPGAGTDTQYFGPGTRLTVL.

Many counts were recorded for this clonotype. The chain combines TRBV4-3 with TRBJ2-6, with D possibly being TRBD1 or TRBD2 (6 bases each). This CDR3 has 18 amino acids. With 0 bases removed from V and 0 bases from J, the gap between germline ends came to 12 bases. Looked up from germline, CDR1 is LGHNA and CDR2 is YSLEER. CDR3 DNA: TGCGCCAGCAGCCAAGATACGGGGGCCCTCTCTGGGGCCAACGTCCTGACTTTC. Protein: CASSQDTGALSGANVLTF.

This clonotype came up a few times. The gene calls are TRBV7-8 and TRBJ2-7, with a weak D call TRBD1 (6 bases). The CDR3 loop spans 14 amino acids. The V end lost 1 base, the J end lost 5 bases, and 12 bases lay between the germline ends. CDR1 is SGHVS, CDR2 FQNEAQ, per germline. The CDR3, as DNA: TGTGCCAGCAGCTTAGTACAGGGTGTGGACGAGCAGTACTTC. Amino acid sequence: CASSLVQGVDEQYF.

Written as DNA, the CDR3 is TGTGCCAGCAGCGCAACCCCAGGGGCCTACGAGCAGTACTTC. This codes for CASSATPGAYEQYF. The chain has TRBV9 and TRBJ2-7; weak D call: TRBD1 (6 bases). This CDR3 contains 14 residues. Looked up from germline, CDR1 is SGDLS and CDR2 is YYNGEE. The ends were cut back, 3 bases at V and 2 bases at J, with 12 bases in the middle. Full variable domain (outside the CDR3, taken from reference TRBV9 and TRBJ2-7): DSGVTQTPKHLITATGQRVTLRCSPRSGDLSVYWYQQSLDQGLQFLIQYYNGEERAKGNILERFSAQQFPDLHSELNLSSLELGDSALYFCASSATPGAYEQYFGPGTRLTVT.